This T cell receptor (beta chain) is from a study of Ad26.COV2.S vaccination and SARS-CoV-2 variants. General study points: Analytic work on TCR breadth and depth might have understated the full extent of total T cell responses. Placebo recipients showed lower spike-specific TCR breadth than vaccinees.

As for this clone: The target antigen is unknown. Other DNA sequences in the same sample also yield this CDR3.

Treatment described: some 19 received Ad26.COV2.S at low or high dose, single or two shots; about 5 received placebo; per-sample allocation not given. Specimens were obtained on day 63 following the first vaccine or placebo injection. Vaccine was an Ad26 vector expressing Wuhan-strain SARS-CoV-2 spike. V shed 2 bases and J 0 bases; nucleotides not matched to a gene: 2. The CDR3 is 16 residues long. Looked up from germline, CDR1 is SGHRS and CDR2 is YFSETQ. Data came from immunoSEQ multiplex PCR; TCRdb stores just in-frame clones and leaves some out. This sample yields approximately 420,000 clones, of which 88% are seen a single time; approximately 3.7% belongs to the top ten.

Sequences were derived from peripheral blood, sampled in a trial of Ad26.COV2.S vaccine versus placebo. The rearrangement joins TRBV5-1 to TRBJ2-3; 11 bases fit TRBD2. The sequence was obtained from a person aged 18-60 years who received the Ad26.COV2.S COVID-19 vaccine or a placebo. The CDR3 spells CASSLGLAGSTDTQYF. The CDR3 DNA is TGCGCCAGCAGCTTAGGACTAGCGGGTAGCACAGATACGCAGTATTTT.